Listed below are T cell receptor beta chains from one sample, sequenced in a study of T cell changes during pregnancy in multiple sclerosis. The data were produced by immunoSEQ multiplex PCR, yet TCRdb's version contains in-frame clones alone and is incomplete. The data show 73,000 or so clones, 90% seen once. The sample here was peripheral blood, taken after pregnancy. These receptors originate from a female donor in good health, enrolled as a control in a pregnancy study. The CDR3 runs from the conserved cysteine through the conserved F or W. D genes are given only for firm matches. The size field is filled for only some rows; it gives once, few, many or a size class.

V: TRBV5-1; D: NA; J: TRBJ1-1; size: once; DNA: TGCGCCAGCAGGTGGGGGACTAGGGGTCGGGTGAACACTGAAGCTTTCTTT; CDR3: CASRWGTRGRVNTEAFF
V: TRBV5-3; D: TRBD1; J: TRBJ1-4; size: NA; DNA: TGTGCCAGAAGCCTGTTGAGGGCCCCGAAGGTCCAGGGGGCAACTAATGAAAAACTGTTTTTT; CDR3: CARSLLRAPKVQGATNEKLFF
V: TRBV27; D: NA; J: TRBJ1-5; size: NA; DNA: TGTGCCAGCAGTTCCCTTCCGGGGAATAGCAATCAGCCCCAGCATTTT; CDR3: CASSSLPGNSNQPQHF
V: TRBV27; D: NA; J: TRBJ2-1; size: NA; DNA: TGTGCCAGCAGTTTCGGCGGGGAACTCAATGAGCAGTTCTTC; CDR3: CASSFGGELNEQFF
V: TRBV4-2; D: TRBD1; J: TRBJ1-2; size: NA; DNA: TGTGCCAGCAGCCAAGATTCCGGGACAGGGGTTGGCTACACCTTC; CDR3: CASSQDSGTGVGYTF
V: TRBV6-6; D: TRBD1; J: TRBJ1-5; size: NA; DNA: TGTGCCAGCAGAAACTCGGGACAGTATAGCAATCAGCCCCAGCATTTT; CDR3: CASRNSGQYSNQPQHF
V: TRBV4-3; D: TRBD1; J: TRBJ1-1; size: NA; DNA: TGCGCCAGCAGCCACGCAGGGGGGAACACTGAAGCTTTCTTT; CDR3: CASSHAGGNTEAFF
V: TRBV4-3; D: NA; J: TRBJ1-3; size: NA; DNA: TGCGCCAGCAGCCAAGATTTGGGGTTGGGGGCCTCTGGAAACACCATATATTTT; CDR3: CASSQDLGLGASGNTIYF
V: TRBV15; D: NA; J: TRBJ2-7; size: NA; DNA: TGTGCCACCAGCAGATTGGACAGTTTAAGCGAGCAGTACTTC; CDR3: CATSRLDSLSEQYF
V: TRBV5-4; D: NA; J: TRBJ2-6; size: NA; DNA: TGTGCCAGCAGCCGAGGTGGGGGGGCCGGAGAGGCCAACGTCCTGACTTTC; CDR3: CASSRGGGAGEANVLTF
V: TRBV15; D: NA; J: TRBJ1-4; size: NA; DNA: TGTGCCACCAGCAGAGAAGGGGATCTTAATAGACTGTTTTTT; CDR3: CATSREGDLNRLFF
V: TRBV6-4; D: NA; J: TRBJ2-2; size: NA; DNA: TGTGCCAGCAGTTTCAGGGTCGACACCGGGGAGCTGTTTTTT; CDR3: CASSFRVDTGELFF
V: TRBV4-3; D: NA; J: TRBJ2-5; size: NA; DNA: TGCGCCAGCAGCCAAGATGTGAGGTCGGAGACCCAGTACTTC; CDR3: CASSQDVRSETQYF
V: TRBV5-6; D: TRBD2; J: TRBJ2-1; size: NA; DNA: TGTGCCAGCAGCTCCGGACTAGCGGGCCTGTTCTTC; CDR3: CASSSGLAGLFF
V: TRBV5-6; D: NA; J: TRBJ2-7; size: NA; DNA: TGTGCCAGCAGCTTGGCTGACGGGGTACACGAGCAGTACTTC; CDR3: CASSLADGVHEQYF
V: TRBV7-2; D: NA; J: TRBJ1-5; size: NA; DNA: TGTGCCAGCAGCTTAGTCGACAGTAGCAATCAGCCCCAGCATTTT; CDR3: CASSLVDSSNQPQHF
V: TRBV12-2; D: NA; J: TRBJ2-7; size: NA; DNA: TGTGCAAGTCGCTTAGGCAATCAATACAGGATACGAGACTACGAGCAGTACTTC; CDR3: CASRLGNQYRIRDYEQYF
V: TRBV7-2; D: TRBD2; J: TRBJ2-2; size: few; DNA: TGTGCCAGCAGACCCAGCGGGGGGCCGAACACCGGGGAGCTGTTTTTT; CDR3: CASRPSGGPNTGELFF